The entry below gives a single T cell receptor (beta chain) sequence along with its context. Libraries were prepared by immunoSEQ multiplex PCR; TCRdb keeps only in-frame clonotypes and omits some of them. Of some 90,000 clones detected, 91% appear once; the ten largest clones hold approximately 1.6%. Germline-derived CDR1 and CDR2 are SGHRS and YFSETQ. The CDR3 spans 15 residues. V lost 0 bases and J 6 bases, leaving 15 bases between the germline ends. This sample stems from a study of T cell changes during pregnancy in multiple sclerosis. The sequencing here drew on peripheral blood, taken after pregnancy. The clonotype comes from a female donor in good health, enrolled as a control in a pregnancy study. V is TRBV5-1 and J is TRBJ1-1; D uncertain. CDR3: CASSLVSGRVPEAFF. The CDR3 DNA reads as TGCGCCAGCAGCTTGGTTTCCGGGAGGGTTCCTGAAGCTTTCTTT.